This T cell receptor beta chain was captured by sequencing in a study of T cells after yellow fever vaccination. This clonotype was counted at least ten times. Its specificity is not known. Study results and caveats: There was a small share of clonotypes that showed up in both the CD4 and CD8 compartments.

5'RACE template switching produced TCR cDNA carrying a universal primer site and UMIs. TCRdb used MiXCR to reprocess the 5' RACE reads, holding one entry per CDR3 protein. Seen here are around 180,000 distinct CDR3 sequences, about 6.2% observed once, and the top ten hold under 3%. The CDR3 covers 14 residues. Unmatched junction bases numbered 3, after V lost 2 bases and J lost 3 bases. Germline assignment: CDR1 MGHRA and CDR2 YSYEKL. This TCR was sampled from a man in his late teens or twenties who received the YFV17D yellow fever vaccine. V is TRBV4-1 and J is TRBJ2-5; 7 positions agree with TRBD1. The sequences come from CD4+ T cells sorted from PBMCs, collected on the day of the first yellow fever vaccination. The CDR3 region is CASSQTGAEETQYF. CDR3 sequence (DNA): TGCGCCAGCAGCCAAACAGGGGCGGAAGAGACCCAGTACTTC.